The text below deals with one T cell receptor beta chain. Original handling: How many nucleated cells were present was estimated from reference gene primer amplification. Clones were read by immunoSEQ multiplex PCR, and TCRdb kept only the in-frame ones, dropping some. The V and J calls and clone size come from that table; D and trimming were worked out from the DNA. The sample has approximately 150,000 clones; roughly 84% are singletons. These data originate in a study of blood T cell repertoires in COVID-19. Study overall: The United States, Italy and Spain provided the acute and convalescent COVID-19 samples. Nucleic acid was either cDNA or gDNA, and it came from T cells, B-cell-depleted T cells, or PBMCs.

This CDR3 has 17 amino acids. Trimming stripped 0 bases from V and 0 bases from J, with 14 bases between. CDR1 and CDR2 (germline): SGHNT, YYREEE (reference sequence). This sequence joins TRBV5-4 and TRBJ2-3; tentatively, D is TRBD2 (7 bases). This receptor was identified in a man aged 55 to 70 with acute or convalescent COVID-19. The sequencing input was peripheral blood. The CDR3, as DNA: TGTGCCAGCAGCTTGGGCGGGGAGGGGGGTAGCACAGATACGCAGTATTTT. The encoded protein is CASSLGGEGGSTDTQYF.